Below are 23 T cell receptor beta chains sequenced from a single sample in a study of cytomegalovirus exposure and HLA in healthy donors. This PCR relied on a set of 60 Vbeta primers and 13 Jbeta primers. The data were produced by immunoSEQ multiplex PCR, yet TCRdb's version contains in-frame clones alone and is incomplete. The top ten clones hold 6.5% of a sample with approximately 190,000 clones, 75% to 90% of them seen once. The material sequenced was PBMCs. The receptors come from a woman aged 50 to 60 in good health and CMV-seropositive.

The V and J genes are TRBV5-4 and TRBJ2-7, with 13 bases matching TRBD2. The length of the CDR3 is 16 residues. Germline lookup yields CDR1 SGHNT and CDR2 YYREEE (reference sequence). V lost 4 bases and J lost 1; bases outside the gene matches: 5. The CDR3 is CASSLGLAGASYEQYF. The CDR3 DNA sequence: TGTGCCAGCAGCCTTGGACTAGCGGGGGCTTCCTACGAGCAGTACTTC.

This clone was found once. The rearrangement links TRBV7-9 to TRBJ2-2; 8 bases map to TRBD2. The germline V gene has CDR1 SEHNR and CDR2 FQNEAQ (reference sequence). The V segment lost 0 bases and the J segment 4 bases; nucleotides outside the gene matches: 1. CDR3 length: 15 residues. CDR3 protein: CASSLARGGTGELFF. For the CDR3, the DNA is TGTGCCAGCAGCTTAGCCCGGGGGGGCACCGGGGAGCTGTTTTTT.

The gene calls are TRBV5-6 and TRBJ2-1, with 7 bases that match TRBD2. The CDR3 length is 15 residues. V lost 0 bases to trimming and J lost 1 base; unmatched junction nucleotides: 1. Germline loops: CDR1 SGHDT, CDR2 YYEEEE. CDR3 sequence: CASSLARGSYNEQFF. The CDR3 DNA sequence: TGTGCCAGCAGCTTGGCGCGGGGGTCCTACAATGAGCAGTTCTTC.

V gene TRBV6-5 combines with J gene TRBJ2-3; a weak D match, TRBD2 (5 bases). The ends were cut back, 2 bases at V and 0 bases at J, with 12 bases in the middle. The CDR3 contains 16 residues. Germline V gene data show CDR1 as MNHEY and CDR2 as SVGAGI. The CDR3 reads CASSYLSESSTDTQYF. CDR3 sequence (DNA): TGTGCCAGCAGTTACCTTAGCGAGTCTAGCACAGATACGCAGTATTTT.

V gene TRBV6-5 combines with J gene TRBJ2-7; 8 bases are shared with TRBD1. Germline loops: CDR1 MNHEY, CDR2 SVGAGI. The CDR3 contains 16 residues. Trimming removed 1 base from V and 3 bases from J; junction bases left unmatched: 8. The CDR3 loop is CASSYFRGPLYYEQYF. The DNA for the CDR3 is TGTGCCAGCAGTTACTTCAGGGGGCCCCTCTACTACGAGCAGTACTTC.

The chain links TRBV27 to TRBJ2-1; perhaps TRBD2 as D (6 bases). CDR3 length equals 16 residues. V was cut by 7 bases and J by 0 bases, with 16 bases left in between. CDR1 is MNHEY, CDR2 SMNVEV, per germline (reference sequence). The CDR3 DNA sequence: TGTGCCAGCAACCAACGCGGGGCCCACTCCTACAATGAGCAGTTCTTC. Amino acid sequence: CASNQRGAHSYNEQFF.

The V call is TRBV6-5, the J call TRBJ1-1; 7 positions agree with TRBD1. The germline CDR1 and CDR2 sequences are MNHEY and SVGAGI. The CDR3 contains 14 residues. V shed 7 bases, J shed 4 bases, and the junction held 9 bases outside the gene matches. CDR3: CASTQTYRGTEAFF. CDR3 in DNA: TGTGCCAGCACCCAGACTTACAGGGGCACTGAAGCTTTCTTT.

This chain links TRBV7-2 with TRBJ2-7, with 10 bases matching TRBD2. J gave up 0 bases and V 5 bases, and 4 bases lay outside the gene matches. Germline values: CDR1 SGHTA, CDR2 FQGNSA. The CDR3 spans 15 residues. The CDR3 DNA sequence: TGTGCCAGCAGCCCGAGCGGGGGGGACTCCTACGAGCAGTACTTC. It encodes CASSPSGGDSYEQYF.

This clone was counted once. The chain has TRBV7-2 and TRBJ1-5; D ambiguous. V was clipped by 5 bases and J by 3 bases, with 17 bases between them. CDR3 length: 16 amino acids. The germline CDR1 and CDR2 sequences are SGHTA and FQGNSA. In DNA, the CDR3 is TGTGCCAGCAGCCCTCACGTGGCAGGTACCAATCAGCCCCAGCATTTT. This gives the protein CASSPHVAGTNQPQHF.

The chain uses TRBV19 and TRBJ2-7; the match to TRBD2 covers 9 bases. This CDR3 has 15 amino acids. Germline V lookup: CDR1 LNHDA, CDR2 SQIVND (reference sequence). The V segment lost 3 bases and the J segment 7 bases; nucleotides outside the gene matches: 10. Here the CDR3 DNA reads TGTGCCAGTAGTATTCAGGGGACTAGCAGCTTTGAGCAGTACTTC. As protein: CASSIQGTSSFEQYF.

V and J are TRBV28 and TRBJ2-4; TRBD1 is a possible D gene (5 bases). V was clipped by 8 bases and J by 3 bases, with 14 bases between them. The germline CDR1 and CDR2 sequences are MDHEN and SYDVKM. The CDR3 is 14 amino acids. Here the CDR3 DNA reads TGTGCCAGCGGATTAGACAGTAGCAAAAACATTCAGTACTTC. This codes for CASGLDSSKNIQYF.

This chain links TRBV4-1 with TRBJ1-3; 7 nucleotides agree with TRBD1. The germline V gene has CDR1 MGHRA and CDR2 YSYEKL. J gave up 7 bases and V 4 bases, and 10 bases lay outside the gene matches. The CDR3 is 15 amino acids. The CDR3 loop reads CASSLGTVGSNTIYF. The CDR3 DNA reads TGCGCCAGCAGCCTTGGGACAGTCGGGTCGAACACCATATATTTT.

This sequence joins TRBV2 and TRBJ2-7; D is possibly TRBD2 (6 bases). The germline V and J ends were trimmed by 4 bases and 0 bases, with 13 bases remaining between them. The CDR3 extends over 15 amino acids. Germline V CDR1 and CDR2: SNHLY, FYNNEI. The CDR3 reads CASSGTGTVSYEQYF. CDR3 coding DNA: TGTGCCAGCAGTGGCACCGGGACTGTCTCCTACGAGCAGTACTTC. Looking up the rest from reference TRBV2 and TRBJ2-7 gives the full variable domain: EPEVTQTPSHQVTQMGQEVILRCVPISNHLYFYWYRQILGQKVEFLVSFYNNEISEKSEIFDDQFSVERPDGSNFTLKIRSTKLEDSAMYFCASSGTGTVSYEQYFGPGTRLTVT.

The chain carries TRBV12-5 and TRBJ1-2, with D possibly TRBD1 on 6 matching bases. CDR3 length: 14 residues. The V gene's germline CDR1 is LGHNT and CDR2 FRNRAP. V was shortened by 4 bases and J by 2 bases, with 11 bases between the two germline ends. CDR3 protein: CASGSRTENYGYTF. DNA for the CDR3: TGTGCTAGTGGTTCCCGGACAGAGAACTATGGCTACACCTTC.

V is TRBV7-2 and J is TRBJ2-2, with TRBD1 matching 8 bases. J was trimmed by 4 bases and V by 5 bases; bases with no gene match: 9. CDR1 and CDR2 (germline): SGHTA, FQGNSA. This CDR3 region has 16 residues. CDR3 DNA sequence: TGTGCCAGCAGCGCCCATCAGGGGGCGCCCACCGGGGAGCTGTTTTTT. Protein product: CASSAHQGAPTGELFF.

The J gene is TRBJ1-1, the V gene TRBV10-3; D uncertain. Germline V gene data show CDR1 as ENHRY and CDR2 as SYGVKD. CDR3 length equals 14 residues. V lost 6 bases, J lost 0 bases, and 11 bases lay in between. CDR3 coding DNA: TGTGCCATCAGGGCGGCAAGGATGAACACTGAAGCTTTCTTT. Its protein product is CAIRAARMNTEAFF.

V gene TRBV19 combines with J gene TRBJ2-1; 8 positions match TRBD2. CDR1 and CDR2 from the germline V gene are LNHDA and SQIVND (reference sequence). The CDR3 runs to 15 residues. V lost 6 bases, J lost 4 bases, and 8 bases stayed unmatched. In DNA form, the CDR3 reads TGTGCCAGTAGACCGGGGGGCGGGAGGTACAATGAGCAGTTCTTC. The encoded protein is CASRPGGGRYNEQFF.

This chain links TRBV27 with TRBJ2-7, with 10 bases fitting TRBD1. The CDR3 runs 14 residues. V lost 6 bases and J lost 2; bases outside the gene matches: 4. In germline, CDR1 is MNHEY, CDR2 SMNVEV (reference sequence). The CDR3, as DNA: TGTGCCAGCAGCCCGGGACAGGGGACCTACGAGCAGTACTTC. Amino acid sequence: CASSPGQGTYEQYF.

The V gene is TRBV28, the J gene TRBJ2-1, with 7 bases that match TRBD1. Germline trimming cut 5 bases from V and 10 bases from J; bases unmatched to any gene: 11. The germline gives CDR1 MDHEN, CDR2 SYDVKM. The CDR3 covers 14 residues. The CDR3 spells CASSLQDRAGEQFF. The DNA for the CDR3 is TGTGCCAGCAGTCTCCAAGACAGGGCCGGCGAGCAGTTCTTC.

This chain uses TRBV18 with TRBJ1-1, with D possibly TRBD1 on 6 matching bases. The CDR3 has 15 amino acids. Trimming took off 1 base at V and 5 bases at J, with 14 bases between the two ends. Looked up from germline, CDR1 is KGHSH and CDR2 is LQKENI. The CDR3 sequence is CASSPRKGGSTEAFF. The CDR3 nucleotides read TGTGCCAGCTCACCACGCAAAGGGGGAAGTACTGAAGCTTTCTTT.

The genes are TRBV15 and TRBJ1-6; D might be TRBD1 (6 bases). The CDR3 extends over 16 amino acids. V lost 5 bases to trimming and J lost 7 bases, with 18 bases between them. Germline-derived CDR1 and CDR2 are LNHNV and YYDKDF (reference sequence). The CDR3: CATSRGHLTGNSPLHF. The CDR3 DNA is TGTGCCACCAGCCGGGGACACCTCACAGGCAATTCACCCCTCCACTTT.

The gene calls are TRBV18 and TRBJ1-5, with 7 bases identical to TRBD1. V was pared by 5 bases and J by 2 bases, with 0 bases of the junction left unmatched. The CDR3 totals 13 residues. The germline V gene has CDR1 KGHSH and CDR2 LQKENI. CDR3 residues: CASSGTGNQPQHF. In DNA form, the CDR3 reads TGTGCCAGCTCAGGGACAGGCAATCAGCCCCAGCATTTT.

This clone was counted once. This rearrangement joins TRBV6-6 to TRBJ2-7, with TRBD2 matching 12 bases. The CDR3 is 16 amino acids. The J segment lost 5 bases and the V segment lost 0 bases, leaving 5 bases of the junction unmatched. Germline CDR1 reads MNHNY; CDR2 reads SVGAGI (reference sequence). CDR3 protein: CASSYSTSGGGNEQYF. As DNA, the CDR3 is TGTGCCAGCAGTTACTCGACTAGCGGGGGCGGCAACGAGCAGTACTTC.